The 9 T cell receptor beta chains reported below all come from one sample, sequenced in a study of CD8 T cells in Susac syndrome. RNA in amounts of roughly 0.5 to 1 ug was reverse transcribed with random hexamers. TCRdb passed the immunoSEQ multiplex PCR reads through MiXCR, listing each CDR3 protein once. The sample yields some 200,000 distinct CDR3 sequences, 95% seen once. Sequenced material: CD4+ T cells from PBMCs. The receptors shown here come from a human donor with multiple sclerosis.

This rearrangement joins TRBV2 to TRBJ1-1; the match to TRBD1 covers 8 bases. Germline CDR1 SNHLY, CDR2 FYNNEI. The length of the CDR3 is 12 residues. Trimming took 8 bases from V and 4 from J; bases not matched to a gene: 3. This CDR3 reads CASRTGITEAFF. CDR3 nucleotide sequence: TGTGCCAGCCGGACAGGGATCACTGAAGCTTTCTTT.

This sequence joins TRBV20-1 and TRBJ2-5, with D perhaps assigned TRBD1 or TRBD2 (6 bases each). V was clipped by 3 bases and J by 4 bases, with 15 bases between them. Germline V gene data show CDR1 as DFQATT and CDR2 as SNEGSKA (reference sequence). The CDR3 is 14 amino acids. CDR3 region: CSASTRGGVETQYF. The CDR3, as DNA: TGCAGTGCTAGCACCAGGGGAGGCGTAGAGACCCAGTACTTC.

This clonotype appeared once. The chain employs TRBV27 and TRBJ2-7, with D possibly TRBD2 on 6 matching bases. This CDR3 region has 14 residues. V dropped 4 bases and J dropped 2 bases, with 12 bases sitting between them. The germline V gene has CDR1 MNHEY and CDR2 SMNVEV (reference sequence). CDR3 nucleotides: TGTGCCAGCAGTTCGGCACAGCGGGCCTACGAGCAGTACTTC. Its translation is CASSSAQRAYEQYF.

The chain combines TRBV4-1 with TRBJ1-1, with 7 positions matching TRBD1. The J segment lost 3 bases and the V segment lost 3 bases, leaving 10 bases of the junction unmatched. CDR3 length: 16 residues. CDR1 and CDR2 from the germline V gene are MGHRA and YSYEKL. The CDR3 DNA reads TGCGCCAGCAGCCAGTATCCGGGACAGAGGGACACTGAAGCTTTCTTT. As protein: CASSQYPGQRDTEAFF.

This rearrangement joins TRBV7-2 to TRBJ2-3; no clear D. This CDR3 has 13 amino acids. Germline loops: CDR1 SGHTA, CDR2 FQGNSA. V was trimmed by 4 bases and J by 7 bases, leaving 12 bases between them. CDR3 in amino acids: CASSSPTLYTQYF. The CDR3 DNA reads TGTGCCAGCAGCTCCCCGACTCTGTATACGCAGTATTTT.

The rearrangement links TRBV20-1 to TRBJ1-1; D is uncertain. The CDR3 consists of 13 residues. Germline lookup yields CDR1 DFQATT and CDR2 SNEGSKA (reference sequence). V lost 1 base and J 13 bases, leaving 19 bases between the germline ends. The CDR3 DNA reads as TGCAGTGCTAGAGCGCGCAGCAAGGTCAGTCTTTTCTTT. Translating it yields CSARARSKVSLFF.

This rearrangement joins TRBV28 to TRBJ1-1; D is undetermined. The CDR3 runs 14 residues. The ends were cut back, 7 bases at V and 2 bases at J, with 14 bases in the middle. Germline V gene lookup returns CDR1 MDHEN and CDR2 SYDVKM. CDR3 sequence reads: CASTNVVANTEAFF. In nucleotides, the CDR3 is TGTGCCAGCACGAACGTCGTTGCAAACACTGAAGCTTTCTTT. Full variable domain (outside the CDR3, taken from reference TRBV28 and TRBJ1-1): DVKVTQSSRYLVKRTGEKVFLECVQDMDHENMFWYRQDPGLGLRLIYFSYDVKMKEKGDIPEGYSVSREKKERFSLILESASTNQTSMYLCASTNVVANTEAFFGQGTRLTVV.

CDR3 region: CASSQQRLAGGPDTQYF. In nucleotides, the CDR3 is TGTGCCAGCAGCCAACAAAGACTAGCGGGAGGGCCCGATACGCAGTATTTT. J is TRBJ2-3 and V is TRBV3-1; 14 bases are a match to TRBD2. This CDR3 spans 17 amino acids. CDR1 is LGHDT and CDR2 is YNNKEL in the germline V gene (reference sequence). J lost 6 bases, V lost 2 bases, and 7 bases had no gene match.

Only one count was recorded for this clonotype. The rearrangement joins TRBV24-1 to TRBJ2-3, with D hard to call. Germline V CDR1 and CDR2: KGHDR, SFDVKD. This CDR3 is 12 amino acids long. Trimming left V 1 base short and J 6 bases short, with 4 bases between. Here the CDR3 DNA reads TGTGCCACCAGTGATTTTTCCGATACGCAGTATTTT. Translating it yields CATSDFSDTQYF.